The clone carrying this TCR beta chain was recorded only once. Its cognate antigen is unknown. Germline V gene sequence: CDR1 MNHEY, CDR2 SVGAGI. Between the trimmed V and J ends, which lost 1 base and 5 bases, there was a span of 8 bases. The CDR3 is made up of 13 amino acids. Researchers ran the PCR with 60 Vbeta and 13 Jbeta primers. Some clones are missing from TCRdb's copy, which holds only in-frame ones; the method was immunoSEQ multiplex PCR. The data show 150,000 or so clones, with under 85% seen just once and about 2.7% held by the top ten. This sample stems from a study of cytomegalovirus exposure and HLA in healthy donors. Study-wide points: 87-base-pair reads could not separate some V segments, including TRBV6-2 and TRBV6-3. Per a prior analysis, the majority of TCR beta V segments were productive roughly 87% or roughly 30% of the time. Reports described diagnosis of cytomegalovirus status by the classifier as highly specific and sensitive.

The chain employs TRBV6-5 and TRBJ2-5; D not resolved. This clonotype was obtained from a young man in good health and CMV-seronegative. The sequenced sample was PBMCs. CDR3 in amino acids: CASSYWVGETQYF. The DNA of the CDR3 is TGTGCCAGCAGTTACTGGGTGGGCGAGACCCAGTACTTC.